Sequencing of this T cell receptor (beta chain) was carried out in a study of radiotherapy plus CTLA-4 blockade in lung cancer. Study as a whole: Of the patients, 15% to 20% showed objective responses and roughly 34% attained disease control. Overall study results and limits: Expansion in blood of tumor-derived TCR clones was seen after radiotherapy plus ipilimumab.

This CDR3 has 13 residues. The germline V gene encodes CDR1 LNHNV and CDR2 YYDKDF (reference sequence). Trimming removed 0 bases at V and 0 bases at J, with 2 bases between. Those patients who had chemo-refractory metastatic non-small-cell lung cancer were given focal radiation along with CTLA-4 blockade through ipilimumab. Measured with immunoSEQ multiplex PCR; TCRdb has only the in-frame clones, and not every one. The data contain about 100,000 clones, around 82% of them singletons. This clone is a singleton in its sample. Its antigen remains unidentified. The clonotype was recovered from a human donor with non-small cell lung cancer who had stable disease on radiotherapy plus ipilimumab. The source material was peripheral blood, sampled from a patient treated with radiotherapy plus ipilimumab. V and J are TRBV15 and TRBJ2-5; D call uncertain. The CDR3 loop reads CATSRENQETQYF. CDR3 in DNA: TGTGCCACCAGCAGAGAAAACCAAGAGACCCAGTACTTC.